This TCR beta chain was profiled in a study of T cell repertoires in aging, cancer and after chemotherapy. Study context: Clear clonal overlap appeared across healthy donor samples taken over several months to years.

J gave up 3 bases and V 7 bases, and 10 bases lay outside the gene matches. Germline-derived CDR1 and CDR2 are LNHDA and SQIVND (reference sequence). The CDR3 sequence is 16 residues long. Regarding the study as a whole: Healthy donors lost TCR diversity with age mainly through richness, cancer patients through richness and evenness. The repertoire data cannot show anything about immunological memory following chemotherapy.

Amplification of TCR beta used genomic DNA extracted from peripheral blood. This clonotype is medium-sized in the sample. No antigen is known for it. A mixed TRB-A/B primer pool amplified rearranged TRB by multiplex touch-down PCR. From the multiplex PCR reads, TCRdb called clonotypes with MiXCR, one entry per CDR3 protein. Of some 8,000 distinct CDR3 sequences listed, around 35% are singletons. The receptor was derived from a human donor in good health. The genes are TRBV19 and TRBJ2-1, with 9 nucleotides matching TRBD1. The sequenced sample consisted of blood. The CDR3 loop is CASTLTRTGVYNEQFF. The CDR3, as DNA: TGTGCCAGTACCCTTACGAGGACAGGGGTCTACAATGAGCAGTTCTTC.